This T cell receptor (beta chain) was sequenced for a study of blood T cells in healthy people across ages. Study conclusions and caveats: TCR beta diversity correlated strongly with naive T cell percentage.

There are 13 residues in the CDR3. The V and J ends lost 7 bases and 3 bases, in that order; junction bases with no gene match: 9. Germline V gene data show CDR1 as DFQATT and CDR2 as SNEGSKA (reference sequence). Each sample had at least 6 million PBMCs isolated. About this clonotype itself: Its cognate antigen is unknown.

A second PCR, run for roughly 7 to 11 cycles, used a sample-barcoded 5' primer plus a J-beta primer mix. Each TCR beta cDNA got a 12-nucleotide random molecular identifier. TCRdb called the 5' RACE reads again in MiXCR, with one record for every CDR3 protein. Of some 800,000 distinct CDR3 sequences listed, roughly 44% are singletons. This rearrangement joins TRBV20-1 to TRBJ2-7, with 7 bases aligning to TRBD2. The TCR sequence derives from a man aged 60 to 69 in good health. Sequencing was done on a sample of blood. The CDR3 loop is CSVPGGGDYEQYF. The CDR3, as DNA: TGCAGTGTCCCTGGGGGAGGGGACTACGAGCAGTACTTC.